These 20 T cell receptor beta chains share one sample of origin, sequenced in a study of cytomegalovirus exposure and HLA in healthy donors. Here immunoSEQ multiplex PCR was the method, and the copy in TCRdb shows in-frame clones only, minus some. The data show 120,000 to 150,000 clones, with roughly 89% seen just once and about 4.9% held by the top ten. Sequenced material: PBMCs. Source of these receptors: a man younger than 30 in good health and CMV-seropositive.

The DNA for the CDR3 is TGCAGCGTTGCAGGGGGACCCGATACGCAGTATTTT. Protein product: CSVAGGPDTQYF. The chain couples TRBV29-1 to TRBJ2-3; 7 bases map to TRBD1. Germline CDR1 reads SQVTM; CDR2 reads ANQGSEA. The CDR3 has 12 amino acids. V gave up 4 bases and J gave up 6 bases; unmatched junction bases: 4.

The rearrangement joins TRBV10-3 to TRBJ2-3; D not certain. The CDR3 consists of 14 residues. Trimming stripped 5 bases from V and 4 bases from J, with 13 bases between. CDR1 ENHRY and CDR2 SYGVKD come from the germline V gene. The CDR3, as DNA: TGTGCCATCAGTCCTAAGCCGCAATCAGATACGCAGTATTTT. Translation gives CAISPKPQSDTQYF.

The CDR3 DNA is TGTGCCAGTAGTATACGCCACAGAGAGTCGTATGGCTACACCTTC. Translated: CASSIRHRESYGYTF. V gene TRBV19 combines with J gene TRBJ1-2; D gene ambiguous. The germline gives CDR1 LNHDA, CDR2 SQIVND (reference sequence). This CDR3 region has 15 residues. V was pared by 2 bases and J by 5 bases, with 15 bases between.

The chain employs TRBV6-4 and TRBJ2-1, with 10 bases lining up with TRBD2. The CDR3 has 15 amino acids. Germline V gene sequence: CDR1 MRHNA, CDR2 SNTAGT. Trimming removed 3 bases from V and 9 bases from J; junction bases left unmatched: 8. CDR3 sequence reads: CASSDLAGAAGEQFF. The CDR3, as DNA: TGTGCCAGCAGTGATCTAGCGGGAGCGGCGGGTGAGCAGTTCTTC.

The chain links TRBV27 to TRBJ2-3; TRBD2 might be the D (6 bases). Germline V gives CDR1 MNHEY, CDR2 SMNVEV (reference sequence). There are 15 residues in the CDR3. V dropped 7 bases and J dropped 4 bases, with 18 bases sitting between them. The CDR3 reads CASKVYQGGADTQYF. CDR3 nucleotides: TGTGCCAGCAAAGTGTACCAGGGAGGAGCAGATACGCAGTATTTT.

The chain couples TRBV7-9 to TRBJ2-3; tentatively, D is TRBD2 (6 bases). The V end lost 4 bases, the J end lost 2 bases, and 10 bases lay between the germline ends. From germline, CDR1 is SEHNR and CDR2 FQNEAQ (reference sequence). The CDR3 consists of 14 residues. The CDR3 spells CASSSREFTDTQYF. In DNA, the CDR3 is TGTGCCAGCAGCTCTCGGGAGTTCACAGATACGCAGTATTTT.

The chain combines TRBV5-1 with TRBJ1-2; D is unresolved. CDR3 length equals 13 residues. The germline V and J ends were trimmed by 5 bases and 2 bases, with 10 bases remaining between them. Germline lookup yields CDR1 SGHRS and CDR2 YFSETQ. The CDR3 region has the DNA TGCGCCAGCAGACTCATGGAGAACTATGGCTACACCTTC. Amino acids: CASRLMENYGYTF.

The chain links TRBV19 to TRBJ2-2; no reliable D call. The germline gives CDR1 LNHDA, CDR2 SQIVND (reference sequence). The V gene lost 5 bases and the J gene lost 3 bases, with 4 bases spanning the gap. The CDR3 consists of 12 residues. The CDR3 nucleotides are TGTGCCAGTAGTCTCTACACCGGGGAGCTGTTTTTT. Encoded protein: CASSLYTGELFF.

This clone has more than one count but fewer than ten. V gene TRBV19 combines with J gene TRBJ1-1; D possibly corresponds to TRBD1 (5 bases). Looked up from germline, CDR1 is LNHDA and CDR2 is SQIVND (reference sequence). Trimming cost V 6 bases and J 4 bases, with 9 bases left between them. This CDR3 contains 12 residues. This CDR3 reads CASSLRGTEAFF. The CDR3 DNA reads as TGTGCCAGTAGCCTTAGGGGCACTGAAGCTTTCTTT.

V gene TRBV5-1 combines with J gene TRBJ1-4, with 8 bases lining up with TRBD1. CDR1 is SGHRS and CDR2 is YFSETQ in the germline V gene. V gave up 3 bases and J gave up 0 bases; unmatched junction bases: 1. The CDR3 runs to 15 residues. CDR3 sequence reads: CASSSTGATNEKLFF. DNA for the CDR3: TGCGCCAGCAGCTCGACAGGGGCAACTAATGAAAAACTGTTTTTT.

In its sample, this clone was seen a few times. The J gene is TRBJ1-2, the V gene TRBV5-4, with TRBD1 identical over 11 bases. CDR1 and CDR2 (germline): SGHNT, YYREEE (reference sequence). V shed 5 bases, J shed 4 bases, and the junction held 7 bases outside the gene matches. CDR3 length: 15 amino acids. The DNA for the CDR3 is TGTGCCAGCAGAGATGGACAGGGGGCTGGCTATGGCTACACCTTC. Translation gives CASRDGQGAGYGYTF.

The chain employs TRBV6-1 and TRBJ2-1; tentative D call: TRBD1 (5 bases). V was cut by 6 bases and J by 7 bases, with 13 bases left in between. This CDR3 spans 13 amino acids. Germline CDR1 reads MNHNS; CDR2 reads SASEGT. CDR3 nucleotide sequence: TGTGCCAGCAGAACAGCAGGGAAAAATGAGCAGTTCTTC. Protein: CASRTAGKNEQFF.

The gene calls are TRBV25-1 and TRBJ1-2; 9 positions match TRBD1. The CDR3 covers 18 residues. The germline gives CDR1 MGHDK, CDR2 SYGVNS. Trimming cost V 4 bases and J 2 bases; bases outside gene matches: 14. The CDR3 protein is CASSASIPLGQGNYGYTF. CDR3 nucleotides: TGTGCCAGCAGTGCCTCCATTCCGCTGGGACAGGGCAACTATGGCTACACCTTC.

The V gene is TRBV5-1, the J gene TRBJ1-4; D unresolved. The CDR3 spans 16 residues. The V end lost 0 bases, the J end lost 3 bases, and 12 bases lay between the germline ends. Germline V gene sequence: CDR1 SGHRS, CDR2 YFSETQ. The CDR3 loop reads CASSLAGNSPNEKLFF. In DNA form, the CDR3 reads TGCGCCAGCAGCTTGGCCGGCAACAGCCCTAATGAAAAACTGTTTTTT.

For this clone: The junction does not match germline at one end; this may be a read error. As DNA, the CDR3 is TGTGCCAGCAGCCAGTCCCAGACAGGCCTTCTTCGATTC. Its protein is CASSQSQTGLLRF. The genes are TRBV7-9 and TRBJ2-7; tentatively, D is TRBD1 (6 bases). CDR1 and CDR2 from the germline V gene are SEHNR and FQNEAQ (reference sequence). This CDR3 has 13 amino acids. Full variable domain (missing parts from reference TRBV7-9 and TRBJ2-7): DTGVSQNPRHKITKRGQNVTFRCDPISEHNRLYWYRQTLGQGPEFLTYFQNEAQLEKSRLLSDRFSAERPKGSFSTLEIQRTEQGDSAMYLCASSQSQTGLLRFGPGTRLTVT.

The J gene is TRBJ1-2, the V gene TRBV15, with 8 bases matching TRBD1. Germline-derived CDR1 and CDR2 are LNHNV and YYDKDF (reference sequence). With 0 bases clipped from V and 8 bases from J, the junction kept 5 bases outside the gene matches. The CDR3 is 14 residues long. The CDR3 DNA follows: TGTGCCACCAGCAGAGACAGGGGGCCCTCAGGCTACACCTTC. It is translated as CATSRDRGPSGYTF.

The rearrangement joins TRBV28 to TRBJ1-4, with D perhaps matching TRBD1 (5 bases). Germline CDR1 and CDR2: MDHEN and SYDVKM. The CDR3 is made up of 16 amino acids. Deletions cut 7 bases from V and 6 bases from J, with 21 bases between. The CDR3: CASTPLVRGGYEKLFF. CDR3 nucleotides: TGTGCCAGCACCCCCTTGGTAAGGGGCGGTTATGAAAAACTGTTTTTT.

The genes are TRBV5-1 and TRBJ2-2; D is perhaps TRBD2 (6 bases). The CDR3 contains 15 residues. The ends were cut back, 3 bases at V and 4 bases at J, with 13 bases in the middle. CDR1 SGHRS and CDR2 YFSETQ come from the germline V gene. The chain's CDR3 is CASSSGDILTGELFF. CDR3 bases: TGCGCCAGCAGCTCGGGAGACATTCTCACCGGGGAGCTGTTTTTT.

The chain's CDR3 is CASSLSAGRHSGANVLTF. CDR3 nucleotides: TGTGCCAGCAGTTTATCCGCGGGACGGCACTCTGGGGCCAACGTCCTGACTTTC. The V call is TRBV28, the J call TRBJ2-6, with D possibly TRBD2 on 6 matching bases. This CDR3 comprises 18 residues. V gave up 1 base and J gave up 0 bases, with 13 bases separating them. Looked up from germline, CDR1 is MDHEN and CDR2 is SYDVKM.

V gene TRBV30 combines with J gene TRBJ1-1, with D possibly being TRBD1 (6 bases). The CDR3 is made up of 13 amino acids. V lost 3 bases and J lost 3, with 11 bases in between. Germline CDR1 reads GTSNPN; CDR2 reads SVGIG (reference sequence). CDR3 protein: CAWSAQGYTEAFF. The CDR3 DNA reads TGTGCCTGGAGCGCACAGGGATACACTGAAGCTTTCTTT.